This T cell receptor (beta chain) was observed in a study of CD8+ T cells in alopecia areata. Study information: Twice a day, 5 to 10 mg of oral tofacitinib was administered to treated patients.

Peripheral blood and lesional scalp punch biopsies were taken from alopecia areata patients. General study findings and limits: Among the cells sequenced in scalp samples are also the resident alphabeta T cells of normal skin. The study found higher clonality in lesional than normal scalp, especially in alopecia totalis/universalis.

It was cDNA, reverse transcribed from extracted RNA, that served as the sequencing template. Sequencing was performed with immunoSEQ multiplex PCR; in TCRdb, only in-frame clones are kept and a portion is missing. The sample consists of about 200,000 clones, about 60% of them appearing once. This clone was picked up a small number of times. What it binds is unknown. Between the trimmed V and J ends, which lost 0 bases and 6 bases, there was a span of 5 bases. CDR1 is MNHEY and CDR2 is SVGAGI in the germline V gene. This CDR3 has 12 residues. Here the sequenced sample was CD4+ T cells sorted from blood, taken at week 0. The receptor comes from a human donor with alopecia areata. The chain couples TRBV6-5 to TRBJ1-1; D not resolved. The CDR3 region is CASSYSGSEAFF. The CDR3 DNA reads TGTGCCAGCAGTTACTCAGGCTCTGAAGCTTTCTTT.